What follows are 13 T cell receptor beta chains derived from one specimen sequenced in a study of blood T cell repertoires in COVID-19. Produced via immunoSEQ multiplex PCR; TCRdb's table is partial and in-frame only. Of 90,000 to 150,000 clones listed, around 86% were seen once; the top ten hold approximately 10%. The sequencing sample was made of peripheral blood. The receptors stem from a man of 80 years or more with acute or convalescent COVID-19.

The chain couples TRBV7-2 to TRBJ2-7; weak D call: TRBD2 (5 bases). The CDR3 has 13 residues. V lost 0 bases to trimming and J lost 6 bases, with 9 bases between them. CDR1 and CDR2 from the germline V gene are SGHTA and FQGNSA. This CDR3 is CASSLAGRGEQYF. The CDR3 DNA sequence: TGTGCCAGCAGCTTAGCGGGTCGGGGCGAGCAGTACTTC.

The chain uses TRBV21-1 and TRBJ1-4; the table's D call TRBD1 went unverified against the DNA. TRBV21-1 is termed a pseudogene. The CDR3 has 16 residues. CDR3 residues: CASSKDDRALNEKLFF. The CDR3 region has the DNA TGTGCCAGCAGCAAAGACGACAGGGCGTTAAATGAAAAACTGTTTTTT.

This chain links TRBV10-1 with TRBJ2-7; TRBD2 might be the D (5 bases). Trimming removed 4 bases at V and 6 bases at J, with 10 bases between. The CDR3 runs to 12 residues. Germline CDR1 reads WNHNN; CDR2 reads SYGVQD (reference sequence). CDR3 protein: CASSGGLGEQYF. The CDR3, as DNA: TGCGCCAGCAGTGGAGGGTTAGGCGAGCAGTACTTC.

This chain connects TRBV7-9 to TRBJ2-1; perhaps TRBD2 as D (5 bases). The germline V and J ends were trimmed by 6 bases and 5 bases, with 11 bases remaining between them. Germline assignment: CDR1 SEHNR and CDR2 FQNEAQ (reference sequence). This CDR3 has 13 amino acids. The CDR3 region has the DNA TGTGCCAGCAGTTTGATAGCGAACAATGAGCAGTTCTTC. It translates to CASSLIANNEQFF.

This rearrangement joins TRBV30 to TRBJ2-2, with 7 bases that match TRBD1. The germline CDR1 and CDR2 sequences are GTSNPN and SVGIG (reference sequence). This CDR3 contains 13 residues. V gave up 4 bases and J gave up 6 bases; unmatched junction bases: 5. The CDR3 DNA reads TGTGCCTGGAAGGGGGCTCTTTCCGGGGAGCTGTTTTTT. Its translation is CAWKGALSGELFF.

V and J are TRBV9 and TRBJ1-6; TRBD1 is a possible D gene (5 bases). V dropped 4 bases and J dropped 7 bases, with 15 bases sitting between them. This CDR3 comprises 15 residues. Per germline, CDR1 SGDLS and CDR2 YYNGEE. The CDR3: CASSPDQGSNSPLHF. CDR3 sequence (DNA): TGTGCCAGCAGCCCTGATCAGGGATCGAATTCACCCCTCCACTTT.

The gene calls are TRBV19 and TRBJ1-6, with D unclear. CDR3 length equals 16 residues. CDR1 is LNHDA and CDR2 is SQIVND in the germline V gene (reference sequence). Trimming pared 8 bases from V and 7 bases from J, leaving 21 bases between. The CDR3: CASRGEGPSSNSPLHF. The CDR3 region has the DNA TGTGCCAGTCGCGGGGAGGGCCCTTCATCGAATTCACCCCTCCACTTT. The whole variable domain, filled in from reference TRBV19 and TRBJ1-6, reads DGGITQSPKYLFRKEGQNVTLSCEQNLNHDAMYWYRQDPGQGLRLIYYSQIVNDFQKGDIAEGYSVSREKKESFPLTVTSAQKNPTAFYLCASRGEGPSSNSPLHFGNGTRLTVT.

The chain has TRBV19 and TRBJ2-1; 14 nucleotides align to TRBD2. The CDR3 sequence is 14 residues long. Germline V gene lookup returns CDR1 LNHDA and CDR2 SQIVND (reference sequence). V lost 5 bases and J lost 9; bases outside the gene matches: 3. This CDR3 reads CASSPGLAGVEQFF. CDR3 DNA: TGTGCCAGTAGTCCGGGACTAGCGGGAGTTGAGCAGTTCTTC. The whole variable domain, remainder taken from reference TRBV19 and TRBJ2-1, is DGGITQSPKYLFRKEGQNVTLSCEQNLNHDAMYWYRQDPGQGLRLIYYSQIVNDFQKGDIAEGYSVSREKKESFPLTVTSAQKNPTAFYLCASSPGLAGVEQFFGPGTRLTVL.

The V gene is TRBV12-3 or TRBV12-4, the J gene TRBJ1-2; D call uncertain. The CDR3 runs to 13 residues. V lost 3 bases to trimming and J lost 2 bases, with 7 bases between them. In nucleotides, the CDR3 is TGTGCCAGCAGTTTGGGCGGGAACTATGGCTACACCTTC. Encoded protein: CASSLGGNYGYTF.

This clone has a single count. The chain employs TRBV6-5 and TRBJ1-1, with D possibly being TRBD1 (6 bases). V lost 7 bases to trimming and J lost 0 bases, with 15 bases between them. This CDR3 has 15 residues. Germline CDR1 MNHEY, CDR2 SVGAGI. CDR3 DNA sequence: TGTGCCAGCAAGGGGGGGACACCTTTGAACACTGAAGCTTTCTTT. It specifies CASKGGTPLNTEAFF.

The rearrangement uses TRBV15 and TRBJ1-5, with D possibly matching TRBD1 (6 bases). Trimming stripped 0 bases from V and 9 bases from J, with 9 bases between. The CDR3 runs 13 residues. Germline values: CDR1 LNHNV, CDR2 YYDKDF (reference sequence). The CDR3 DNA is TGTGCCACCAGCAGAGATCCAGGGGTGCCCCAGCATTTT. Translated: CATSRDPGVPQHF.

The gene calls are TRBV30 and TRBJ2-5; TRBD1 matches 7 bases. This CDR3 region has 13 residues. J lost 5 bases, V lost 3 bases, and 6 bases had no gene match. Germline lookup yields CDR1 GTSNPN and CDR2 SVGIG (reference sequence). The CDR3 is CAWSVRGSETQYF. CDR3 nucleotides: TGTGCCTGGAGCGTCAGGGGGTCGGAGACCCAGTACTTC.

This chain uses TRBV4-1 with TRBJ1-3, with TRBD1 matching 9 bases. Germline V lookup: CDR1 MGHRA, CDR2 YSYEKL. The CDR3 sequence is 15 residues long. V was pared by 3 bases and J by 3 bases, with 3 bases of the junction left unmatched. The CDR3 DNA reads TGCGCCAGCAGCCAGGGACAGGGACATGGAAACACCATATATTTT. It encodes CASSQGQGHGNTIYF.